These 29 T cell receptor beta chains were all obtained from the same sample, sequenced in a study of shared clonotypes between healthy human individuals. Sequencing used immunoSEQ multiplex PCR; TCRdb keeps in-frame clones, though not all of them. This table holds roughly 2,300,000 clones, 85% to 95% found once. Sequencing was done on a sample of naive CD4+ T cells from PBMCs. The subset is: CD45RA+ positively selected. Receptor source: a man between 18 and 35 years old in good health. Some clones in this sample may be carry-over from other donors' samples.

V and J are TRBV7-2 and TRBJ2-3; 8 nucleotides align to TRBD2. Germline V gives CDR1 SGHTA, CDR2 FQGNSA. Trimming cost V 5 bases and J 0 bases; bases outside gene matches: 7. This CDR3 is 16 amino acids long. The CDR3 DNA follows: TGTGCCAGCAGCCGGTCACTAGCGGAGAGCACAGATACGCAGTATTTT. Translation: CASSRSLAESTDTQYF. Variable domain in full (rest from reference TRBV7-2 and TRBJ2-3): GAGVSQSPSNKVTEKGKDVELRCDPISGHTALYWYRQSLGQGLEFLIYFQGNSAPDKSGLPSDRFSAERTGGSVSTLTIQRTQQEDSAVYLCASSRSLAESTDTQYFGPGTRLTVL.

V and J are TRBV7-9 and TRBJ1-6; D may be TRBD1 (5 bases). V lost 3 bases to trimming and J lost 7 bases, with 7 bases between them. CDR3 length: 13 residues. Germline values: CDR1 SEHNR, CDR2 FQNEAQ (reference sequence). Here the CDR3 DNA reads TGTGCCAGCAGCTTCAGGGAAAATTCACCCCTCCACTTT. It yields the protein CASSFRENSPLHF.

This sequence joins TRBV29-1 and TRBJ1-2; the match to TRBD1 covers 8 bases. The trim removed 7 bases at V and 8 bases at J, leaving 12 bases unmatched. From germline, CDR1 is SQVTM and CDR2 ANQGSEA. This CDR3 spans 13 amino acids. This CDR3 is CSGNSGGAGGYTF. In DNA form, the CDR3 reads TGCAGCGGCAATTCAGGGGGCGCCGGAGGCTACACCTTC.

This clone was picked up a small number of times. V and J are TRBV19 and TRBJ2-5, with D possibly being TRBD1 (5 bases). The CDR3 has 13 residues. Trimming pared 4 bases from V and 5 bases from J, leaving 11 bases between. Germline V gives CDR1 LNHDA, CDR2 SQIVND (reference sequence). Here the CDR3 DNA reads TGTGCCAGTAGTACCCAGGGTGTTGAGACCCAGTACTTC. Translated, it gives CASSTQGVETQYF. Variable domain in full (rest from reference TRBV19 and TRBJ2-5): DGGITQSPKYLFRKEGQNVTLSCEQNLNHDAMYWYRQDPGQGLRLIYYSQIVNDFQKGDIAEGYSVSREKKESFPLTVTSAQKNPTAFYLCASSTQGVETQYFGPGTRLLVL.

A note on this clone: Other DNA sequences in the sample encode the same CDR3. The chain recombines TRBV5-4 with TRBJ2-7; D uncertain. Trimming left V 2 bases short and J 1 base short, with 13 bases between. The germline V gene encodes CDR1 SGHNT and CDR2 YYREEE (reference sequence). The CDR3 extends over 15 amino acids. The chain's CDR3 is CASSFLGRSSYEQYF. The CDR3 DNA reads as TGTGCCAGCAGCTTTTTGGGCCGATCATCCTACGAGCAGTACTTC.

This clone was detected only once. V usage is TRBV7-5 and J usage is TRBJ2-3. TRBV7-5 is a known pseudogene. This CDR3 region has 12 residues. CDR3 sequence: CASSASTDTQYF. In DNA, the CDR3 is TGTGCCAGCAGCGCAAGCACAGATACGCAGTATTTT.

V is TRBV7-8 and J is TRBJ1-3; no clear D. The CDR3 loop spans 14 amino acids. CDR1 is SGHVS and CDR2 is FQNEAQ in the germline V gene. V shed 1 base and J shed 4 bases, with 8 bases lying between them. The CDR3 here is CASSLGVLGNTIYF. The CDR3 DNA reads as TGTGCCAGCAGCTTAGGGGTGTTAGGAAACACCATATATTTT.

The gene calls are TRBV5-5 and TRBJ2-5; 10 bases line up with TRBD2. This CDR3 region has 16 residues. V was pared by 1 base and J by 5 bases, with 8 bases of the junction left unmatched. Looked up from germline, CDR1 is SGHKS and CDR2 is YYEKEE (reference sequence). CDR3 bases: TGTGCCAGCAGCTTGTCCCCCGCTAGCGGGAGCGAGACCCAGTACTTC. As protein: CASSLSPASGSETQYF.

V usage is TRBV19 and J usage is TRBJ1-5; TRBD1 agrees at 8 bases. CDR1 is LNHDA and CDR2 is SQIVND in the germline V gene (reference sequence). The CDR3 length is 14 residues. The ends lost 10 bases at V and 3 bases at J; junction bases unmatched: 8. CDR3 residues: CATARTGINQPQHF. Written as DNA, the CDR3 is TGTGCCACCGCACGGACAGGGATCAATCAGCCCCAGCATTTT.

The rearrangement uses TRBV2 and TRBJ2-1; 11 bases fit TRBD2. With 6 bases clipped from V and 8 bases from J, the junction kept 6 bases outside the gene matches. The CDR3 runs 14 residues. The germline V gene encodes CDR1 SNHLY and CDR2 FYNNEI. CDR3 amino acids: CASSAGTSGYEQFF. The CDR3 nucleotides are TGTGCCAGCAGCGCCGGGACTAGCGGCTATGAGCAGTTCTTC.

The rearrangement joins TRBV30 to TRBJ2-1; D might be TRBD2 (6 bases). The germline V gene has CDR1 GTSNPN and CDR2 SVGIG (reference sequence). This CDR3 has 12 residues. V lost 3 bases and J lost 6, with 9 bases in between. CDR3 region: CAWSRDFNEQFF. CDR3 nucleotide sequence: TGTGCCTGGAGCCGGGACTTCAATGAGCAGTTCTTC.

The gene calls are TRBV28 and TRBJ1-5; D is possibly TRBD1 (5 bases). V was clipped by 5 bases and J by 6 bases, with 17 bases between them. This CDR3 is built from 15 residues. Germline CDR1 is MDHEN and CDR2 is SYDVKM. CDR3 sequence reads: CASSPPAGAGQPQHF. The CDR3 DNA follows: TGTGCCAGCAGTCCCCCCGCTGGGGCGGGTCAGCCCCAGCATTTT.

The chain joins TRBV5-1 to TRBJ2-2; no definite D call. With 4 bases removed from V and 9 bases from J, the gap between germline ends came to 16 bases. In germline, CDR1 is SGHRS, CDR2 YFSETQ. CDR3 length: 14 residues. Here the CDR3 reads CASSTDPGPRELFF. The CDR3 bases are TGCGCCAGCAGCACGGACCCAGGCCCGAGGGAGCTGTTTTTT. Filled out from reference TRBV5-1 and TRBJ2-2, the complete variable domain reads KAGVTQTPRYLIKTRGQQVTLSCSPISGHRSVSWYQQTPGQGLQFLFEYFSETQRNKGNFPGRFSGRQFSNSRSEMNVSTLELGDSALYLCASSTDPGPRELFFGEGSRLTVL.

CDR3 nucleotide sequence: TGTGCCAGCAGCCTGATAGCGGGAGGAGAGACCCAGTACTTC. This encodes CASSLIAGGETQYF. The rearrangement links TRBV2 to TRBJ2-5; 10 nucleotides agree with TRBD2. CDR1 SNHLY and CDR2 FYNNEI come from the germline V gene. This CDR3 spans 14 amino acids. V dropped 6 bases and J dropped 4; count of bases not matched to a gene: 5.

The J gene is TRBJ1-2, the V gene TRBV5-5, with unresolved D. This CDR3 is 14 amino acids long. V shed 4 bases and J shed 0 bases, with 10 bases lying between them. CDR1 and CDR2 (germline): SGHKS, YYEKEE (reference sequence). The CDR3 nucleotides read TGTGCCAGCAGCCCCGAACGGGCTAACTATGGCTACACCTTC. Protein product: CASSPERANYGYTF.

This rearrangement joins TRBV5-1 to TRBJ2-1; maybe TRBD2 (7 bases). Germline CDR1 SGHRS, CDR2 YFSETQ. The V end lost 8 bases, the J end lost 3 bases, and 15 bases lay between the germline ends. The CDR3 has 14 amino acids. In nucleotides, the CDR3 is TGCGCCAGTGGGGGCGGGGGCCTCTACAATGAGCAGTTCTTC. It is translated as CASGGGGLYNEQFF.

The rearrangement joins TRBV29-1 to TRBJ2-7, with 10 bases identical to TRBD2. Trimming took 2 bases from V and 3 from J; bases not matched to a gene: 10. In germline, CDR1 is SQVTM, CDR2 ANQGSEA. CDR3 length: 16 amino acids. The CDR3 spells CSVEWSSGSEYYEQYF. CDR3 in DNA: TGCAGCGTTGAATGGTCTAGCGGGAGTGAGTACTACGAGCAGTACTTC.

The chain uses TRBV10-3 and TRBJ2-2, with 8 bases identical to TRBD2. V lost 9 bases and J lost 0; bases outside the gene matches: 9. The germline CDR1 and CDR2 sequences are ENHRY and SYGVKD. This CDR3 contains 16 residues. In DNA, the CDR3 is TGTGCCATTGCCCACCCGGGAGGGTCGAACACCGGGGAGCTGTTTTTT. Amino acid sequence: CAIAHPGGSNTGELFF.

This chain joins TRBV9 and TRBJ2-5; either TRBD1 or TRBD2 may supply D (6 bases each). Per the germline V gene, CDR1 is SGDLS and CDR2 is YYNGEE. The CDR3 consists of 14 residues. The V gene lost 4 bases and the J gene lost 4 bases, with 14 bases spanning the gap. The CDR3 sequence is CASSTRTGAETQYF. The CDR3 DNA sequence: TGTGCCAGCAGCACAAGGACGGGGGCAGAGACCCAGTACTTC.

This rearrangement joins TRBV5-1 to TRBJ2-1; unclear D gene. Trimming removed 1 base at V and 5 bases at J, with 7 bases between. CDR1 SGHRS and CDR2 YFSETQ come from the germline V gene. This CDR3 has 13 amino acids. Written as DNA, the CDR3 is TGCGCCAGCAGCTTGTACAGAGACAATGAGCAGTTCTTC. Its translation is CASSLYRDNEQFF.

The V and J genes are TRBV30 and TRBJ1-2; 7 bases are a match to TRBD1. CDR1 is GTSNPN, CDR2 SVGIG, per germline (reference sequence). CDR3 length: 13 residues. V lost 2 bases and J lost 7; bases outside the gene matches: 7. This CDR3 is CAWSPNHRGGYTF. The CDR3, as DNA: TGTGCCTGGAGTCCAAACCACAGGGGTGGCTACACCTTC. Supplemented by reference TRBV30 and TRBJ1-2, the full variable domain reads SQTIHQWPATLVQPVGSPLSLECTVEGTSNPNLYWYRQAAGRGLQLLFYSVGIGQISSEVPQNLSASRPQDRQFILSSKKLLLSDSGFYLCAWSPNHRGGYTFGSGTRLTVV.

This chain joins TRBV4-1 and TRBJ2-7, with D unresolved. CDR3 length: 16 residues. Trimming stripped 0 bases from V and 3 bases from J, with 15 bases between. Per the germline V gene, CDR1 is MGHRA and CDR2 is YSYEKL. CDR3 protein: CASSQDWAQRHYEQYF. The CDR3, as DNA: TGCGCCAGCAGCCAAGATTGGGCCCAGCGCCACTACGAGCAGTACTTC.

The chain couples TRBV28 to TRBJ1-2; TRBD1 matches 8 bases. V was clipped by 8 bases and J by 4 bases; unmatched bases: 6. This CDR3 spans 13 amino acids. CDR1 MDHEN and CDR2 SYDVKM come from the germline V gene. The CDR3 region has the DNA TGTGCCAGCGGGACAGGACCCACCTATGGCTACACCTTC. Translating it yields CASGTGPTYGYTF.

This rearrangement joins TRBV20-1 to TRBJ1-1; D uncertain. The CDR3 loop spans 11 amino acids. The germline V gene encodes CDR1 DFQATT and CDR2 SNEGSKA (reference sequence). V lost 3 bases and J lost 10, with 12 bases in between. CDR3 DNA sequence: TGCAGTGCTAGCTTGGGTCCCCCAGCTTTCTTT. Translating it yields CSASLGPPAFF.

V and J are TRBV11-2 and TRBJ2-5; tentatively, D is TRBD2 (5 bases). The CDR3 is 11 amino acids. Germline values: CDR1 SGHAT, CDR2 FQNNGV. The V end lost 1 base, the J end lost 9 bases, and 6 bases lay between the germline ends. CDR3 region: CASSLVGAQYF. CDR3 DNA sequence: TGTGCCAGCAGCTTAGTCGGGGCCCAGTACTTC. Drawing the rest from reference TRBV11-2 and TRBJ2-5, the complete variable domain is EAGVAQSPRYKIIEKRQSVAFWCNPISGHATLYWYQQILGQGPKLLIQFQNNGVVDDSQLPKDRFSAERLKGVDSTLKIQPAKLEDSAVYLCASSLVGAQYFGPGTRLLVL.

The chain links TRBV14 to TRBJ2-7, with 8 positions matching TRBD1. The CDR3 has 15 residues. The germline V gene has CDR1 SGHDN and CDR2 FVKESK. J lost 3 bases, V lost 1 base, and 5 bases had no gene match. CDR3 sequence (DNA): TGTGCCAGCAGCCAAGTAACAGGGGGATACTACGAGCAGTACTTC. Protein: CASSQVTGGYYEQYF.

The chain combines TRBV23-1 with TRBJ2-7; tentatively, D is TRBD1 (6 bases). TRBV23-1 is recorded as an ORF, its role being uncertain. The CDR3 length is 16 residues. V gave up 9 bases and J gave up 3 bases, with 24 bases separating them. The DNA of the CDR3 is TGCGCCAGTCAACGTACAGGGTGGTTCCCCAACTACGAGCAGTACTTC. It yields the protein CASQRTGWFPNYEQYF.

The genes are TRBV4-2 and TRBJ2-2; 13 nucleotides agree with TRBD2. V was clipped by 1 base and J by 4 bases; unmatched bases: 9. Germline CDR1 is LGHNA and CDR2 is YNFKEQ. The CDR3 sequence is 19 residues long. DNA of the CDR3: TGTGCCAGCAGCCAAGTCCTCGGAACTAGCGGGAGGGGCACCGGGGAGCTGTTTTTT. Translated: CASSQVLGTSGRGTGELFF.

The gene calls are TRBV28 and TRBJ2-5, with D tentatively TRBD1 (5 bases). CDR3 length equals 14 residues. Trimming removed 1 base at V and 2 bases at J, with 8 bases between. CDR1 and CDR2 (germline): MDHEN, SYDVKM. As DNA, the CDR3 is TGTGCCAGCAGTTTATCAGGGAATCAAGAGACCCAGTACTTC. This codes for CASSLSGNQETQYF.